The T cell receptor (beta chain) under discussion was sequenced for a study of T-cell memory formation after mild COVID-19. Study-level background: TCR clusters showed largely donor specificity. Whole-study findings and limits: Cross-reactive memory seemingly joined, as some responding clones were found in pre-infection memory. Largely, contracting CD4+ clones fell within CM and EM, and contracting CD8+ clones within EMRA.

The sample holds many counts of this clonotype. Its antigen is unidentified. CDR3 length: 16 amino acids. Germline CDR1 is SGHRS and CDR2 is YFSETQ. Unmatched junction bases numbered 8, after V lost 2 bases and J lost 4 bases. TCR alpha and TCR beta cDNA libraries carrying sample barcodes and UMIs were produced by 5'RACE using constant-segment primers. TCRdb re-analysed the 5' RACE reads in MiXCR, keeping a single row per CDR3 protein. This table holds more than 100,000 distinct CDR3 sequences, approximately 6.3% found once. This TCR was recovered from an adult woman who had mild COVID-19 (a few samples of this study predate the infection). Cell type and time point are not known. This sequence joins TRBV5-1 and TRBJ1-5, with 8 positions matching TRBD1. The specimen was PBMCs or a T cell subset sorted from them (not recorded which). CDR3 loop: CASSFDGQGANQPQHF. CDR3 DNA sequence: TGCGCCAGCAGCTTCGACGGACAGGGAGCAAATCAGCCCCAGCATTTT.